This T cell receptor beta chain was sequenced in a study of blood T cell repertoires in COVID-19. Looking at the study overall: Sites in the United States, Italy and Spain provided acute and convalescent COVID-19 samples. Nucleic acid was either cDNA or gDNA, and it came from T cells, B-cell-depleted T cells, or PBMCs.

In the source study's methods: For nucleated cells, counts were estimated from reference gene primer amplification. Assay used: immunoSEQ multiplex PCR; TCRdb lists only in-frame clones, some missing. That table supplies the V and J calls and clone size; D and trimming were determined from the DNA. Of about 170,000 clones listed, about 86% were seen once; the top ten hold 3.5% to 4.5%. The germline CDR1 and CDR2 sequences are MNHEY and SMNVEV (reference sequence). The V end lost 7 bases, the J end lost 1 base, and 14 bases lay between the germline ends. CDR3 length equals 15 residues. The chain carries TRBV27 and TRBJ1-5; D might be TRBD1 (6 bases). Sequencing was carried out using peripheral blood. The TCR originated in a young man with active or convalescent COVID-19. Here the CDR3 DNA reads TGTGCCAGCACTCCAACAGGGTACAGCAATCAGCCCCAGCATTTT. Translated: CASTPTGYSNQPQHF.